The 27 T cell receptor beta chains below all came from one sample that was sequenced in a study of blood T cell repertoires in COVID-19. TCRdb keeps only in-frame clones here, not all; method: immunoSEQ multiplex PCR. In the table there are a few hundred thousand clones, roughly 84% of which are singletons. Sequencing was performed on peripheral blood. These receptors were taken from a woman between 18 and 29 years old with acute or convalescent COVID-19.

The chain has TRBV6-5 and TRBJ1-1; 12 bases agree with TRBD1. Germline V gene sequence: CDR1 MNHEY, CDR2 SVGAGI. The CDR3 loop spans 16 amino acids. V was clipped by 0 bases and J by 5 bases; unmatched bases: 4. The CDR3 sequence: CASSYSGTGGLTEAFF. The CDR3 nucleotides are TGTGCCAGCAGTTACTCGGGGACAGGGGGCTTGACTGAAGCTTTCTTT.

The chain uses TRBV18 and TRBJ1-1; D is uncertain. The CDR3 loop spans 13 amino acids. The V end lost 5 bases, the J end lost 5 bases, and 12 bases lay between the germline ends. CDR1 and CDR2 from the germline V gene are KGHSH and LQKENI. The CDR3 is CASSFSPGTEAFF. The CDR3 coding sequence is TGTGCCAGCTCATTTTCGCCGGGGACTGAAGCTTTCTTT.

The V gene is TRBV19, the J gene TRBJ1-5; D call uncertain. V was clipped by 3 bases and J by 6 bases, with 6 bases between them. The CDR3 is made up of 12 amino acids. Looked up from germline, CDR1 is LNHDA and CDR2 is SQIVND (reference sequence). CDR3 protein: CASSITAQPQHF. CDR3 in DNA: TGTGCCAGTAGTATCACAGCTCAGCCCCAGCATTTT.

This chain joins TRBV7-3 and TRBJ1-2; 7 bases line up with TRBD1. V shed 5 bases, J shed 0 bases, and the junction held 6 bases outside the gene matches. Germline V lookup: CDR1 SGHTA, CDR2 FQGTGA. This CDR3 has 15 amino acids. CDR3 sequence: CASSPSGGPNYGYTF. Here the CDR3 DNA reads TGTGCCAGCAGCCCATCAGGGGGTCCTAACTATGGCTACACCTTC.

The chain links TRBV4-1 to TRBJ2-7, with 9 bases lining up with TRBD2. The CDR3 contains 15 residues. Germline V gene sequence: CDR1 MGHRA, CDR2 YSYEKL. V trimming: 2 bases; J trimming: 2 bases; junction bases outside the gene matches: 4. The chain's CDR3 is CASSQSRLAAYEQYF. The CDR3 bases are TGCGCCAGCAGCCAAAGCCGACTAGCGGCCTACGAGCAGTACTTC.

The CDR3 region is CASSSGTPNRLIEQYF. DNA for the CDR3: TGTGCCAGCAGCTCCGGGACTCCAAATCGGTTGATCGAGCAGTACTTC. The gene calls are TRBV7-2 and TRBJ2-7; TRBD2 is a possible D gene (6 bases). Germline V gene lookup returns CDR1 SGHTA and CDR2 FQGNSA. V was pared by 4 bases and J by 6 bases, with 22 bases between. This CDR3 contains 16 residues.

This chain joins TRBV19 and TRBJ1-2, with 10 bases fitting TRBD1. The CDR3 is 17 residues long. The V gene end was trimmed by 5 bases and the J gene end by 4 bases; junction bases not matched to a gene: 13. Germline CDR1 LNHDA, CDR2 SQIVND (reference sequence). CDR3 protein: CASSPTAATGGVYGYTF. In DNA form, the CDR3 reads TGTGCCAGTAGTCCGACTGCCGCGACAGGGGGCGTCTATGGCTACACCTTC.

This clone was detected a few times. This chain joins TRBV2 and TRBJ1-1; 7 nucleotides match TRBD1. J lost 1 base, V lost 5 bases, and 4 bases had no gene match. This CDR3 spans 14 amino acids. Germline V gene data show CDR1 as SNHLY and CDR2 as FYNNEI. The CDR3 DNA follows: TGTGCCAGCAGTAGACAGGGAGGGAACACTGAAGCTTTCTTT. This codes for CASSRQGGNTEAFF.

The genes are TRBV7-2 and TRBJ2-5; D is undetermined. Trimming pared 1 base from V and 2 bases from J, leaving 5 bases between. The CDR3 length is 13 residues. Germline CDR1 is SGHTA and CDR2 is FQGNSA. CDR3 nucleotide sequence: TGTGCCAGCAGCTTAGTACTTCAAGAGACCCAGTACTTC. It codes for CASSLVLQETQYF.

In its sample, this clone was seen once. CDR3 residues: CSVKSQGYTEAFF. The CDR3 DNA sequence: TGCAGCGTTAAATCACAGGGGTACACTGAAGCTTTCTTT. J is TRBJ1-1 and V is TRBV29-1, with 7 bases aligning to TRBD1. Germline lookup yields CDR1 SQVTM and CDR2 ANQGSEA. The CDR3 has 13 amino acids. J gave up 3 bases and V 5 bases, and 6 bases lay outside the gene matches.

The chain's CDR3 is CATSRGTGDYYEQYF. DNA for the CDR3: TGTGCCACCAGCAGAGGGACGGGAGACTACTACGAGCAGTACTTC. The rearrangement links TRBV15 to TRBJ2-7; D possibly corresponds to TRBD2 (6 bases). The CDR3 sequence is 15 residues long. V was pared by 1 base and J by 3 bases, with 13 bases between. CDR1 LNHNV and CDR2 YYDKDF come from the germline V gene (reference sequence).

The chain employs TRBV11-2 and TRBJ1-4, with no clear D. CDR1 SGHAT and CDR2 FQNNGV come from the germline V gene. The CDR3 has 13 amino acids. Between the trimmed V and J ends, which lost 5 bases and 5 bases, there was a span of 9 bases. The CDR3 reads CASSHDLNEKLFF. In DNA, the CDR3 is TGTGCCAGCAGCCACGACTTGAATGAAAAACTGTTTTTT.

The gene calls are TRBV19 and TRBJ1-5; possibly TRBD1 for D (5 bases). This CDR3 spans 14 amino acids. In germline, CDR1 is LNHDA, CDR2 SQIVND (reference sequence). V lost 3 bases and J 6 bases, leaving 12 bases between the germline ends. The CDR3 DNA reads as TGTGCCAGTAGTATTTCAGGGATAGGTCAGCCCCAGCATTTT. Amino acids: CASSISGIGQPQHF.

The V and J genes are TRBV7-9 and TRBJ2-7, with TRBD1 matching over 11 bases. The length of the CDR3 is 16 residues. Losses at the gene ends were 5 bases for V and 4 bases for J; bases not matched to a gene: 10. Germline lookup yields CDR1 SEHNR and CDR2 FQNEAQ (reference sequence). The CDR3 sequence: CASSTRGTGGGYEQYF. CDR3 nucleotide sequence: TGTGCCAGCAGCACGAGAGGGACAGGGGGAGGGTACGAGCAGTACTTC.

This clone came up once. Different DNA sequences within this sample yield the same CDR3. The chain recombines TRBV7-9 with TRBJ1-2, with 7 bases identical to TRBD1. This CDR3 has 13 residues. The germline V gene has CDR1 SEHNR and CDR2 FQNEAQ (reference sequence). Unmatched junction bases numbered 4, after V lost 5 bases and J lost 4 bases. The CDR3 DNA reads as TGTGCCAGCAGCCTAGACAGGGTCTATGGCTACACCTTC. Translating gives CASSLDRVYGYTF.

This chain connects TRBV27 to TRBJ1-1; 8 bases match TRBD1. V gave up 5 bases and J gave up 7 bases; unmatched junction bases: 6. The germline CDR1 and CDR2 sequences are MNHEY and SMNVEV (reference sequence). The CDR3 covers 13 residues. The CDR3, as DNA: TGTGCCAGCAGTCTACAGGGGGGGATTGAAGCTTTCTTT. Its translation: CASSLQGGIEAFF.

This clone was counted between two and nine times. This chain connects TRBV5-6 to TRBJ1-1, with no clear D. Per the germline V gene, CDR1 is SGHDT and CDR2 is YYEEEE. This CDR3 region has 17 residues. Trimming removed 2 bases from V and 2 bases from J, with 19 bases in between. The CDR3 nucleotides read TGTGCCAGCAGCTTCTATCGACTGAAAGTCACAAACACTGAAGCTTTCTTT. It is translated as CASSFYRLKVTNTEAFF. Full variable domain (outside the CDR3, taken from reference TRBV5-6 and TRBJ1-1): DAGVTQSPTHLIKTRGQQVTLRCSPKSGHDTVSWYQQALGQGPQFIFQYYEEEERQRGNFPDRFSGHQFPNYSSELNVNALLLGDSALYLCASSFYRLKVTNTEAFFGQGTRLTVV.

V and J are TRBV7-2 and TRBJ1-1; possible D gene TRBD1, 5 bases. This CDR3 is built from 15 residues. Germline CDR1 and CDR2: SGHTA and FQGNSA. V was shortened by 1 base and J by 1 base, with 10 bases between the two germline ends. The CDR3 coding sequence is TGTGCCAGCAGCTTAGTTTCGGGGGGGAACACTGAAGCTTTCTTT. It specifies CASSLVSGGNTEAFF.

This clone appeared a few times. The chain is built from TRBV5-1 and TRBJ1-6; unclear D gene. The CDR3 spans 15 residues. Trimming removed 4 bases from V and 6 bases from J, with 14 bases in between. The germline V gene has CDR1 SGHRS and CDR2 YFSETQ. CDR3 DNA: TGCGCCAGCAGCCCCCGGGAGGCCGCTAATTCACCCCTCCACTTT. It is translated as CASSPREAANSPLHF.

The gene calls are TRBV27 and TRBJ2-7, with 11 bases fitting TRBD2. The CDR3 contains 14 residues. V trimming: 4 bases; J trimming: 6 bases; junction bases outside the gene matches: 5. Germline values: CDR1 MNHEY, CDR2 SMNVEV (reference sequence). CDR3 in DNA: TGTGCCAGCAGTTCACTAGCGGGAGTTGGCGAGCAGTACTTC. This sequence encodes CASSSLAGVGEQYF.

The chain links TRBV19 to TRBJ1-6, with TRBD1 matching 9 bases. With 7 bases clipped from V and 9 bases from J, the junction kept 16 bases outside the gene matches. This CDR3 has 17 amino acids. Germline V gene lookup returns CDR1 LNHDA and CDR2 SQIVND (reference sequence). The DNA of the CDR3 is TGTGCCAGTAACCAGGGCCGGGACAGGGTGTTGAGTTCACCCCTCCACTTT. Translated, it gives CASNQGRDRVLSSPLHF.

This sequence joins TRBV9 and TRBJ2-7; 10 bases align to TRBD1. This CDR3 comprises 16 residues. Germline V gives CDR1 SGDLS, CDR2 YYNGEE. Trimming at V came to 0 bases and at J to 2 bases, leaving 5 bases not matched to a gene. CDR3 DNA sequence: TGTGCCAGCAGCGTAGACCCGGGGACAGGGGCCTACGAGCAGTACTTC. Encoded protein: CASSVDPGTGAYEQYF.

The chain has TRBV9 and TRBJ1-3, with 12 positions matching TRBD1. The trim removed 3 bases at V and 3 bases at J, leaving 4 bases unmatched. Germline-derived CDR1 and CDR2 are SGDLS and YYNGEE. The CDR3 is 16 residues long. The CDR3 loop reads CASSGGQGALGNTIYF. CDR3 nucleotide sequence: TGTGCCAGCAGCGGGGGACAGGGGGCTCTTGGAAACACCATATATTTT.

The V and J genes are TRBV30 and TRBJ2-7; 7 bases align to TRBD2. The CDR3 length is 15 residues. V trimming: 2 bases; J trimming: 3 bases; junction bases outside the gene matches: 10. Germline-derived CDR1 and CDR2 are GTSNPN and SVGIG (reference sequence). In nucleotides, the CDR3 is TGTGCCTGGAGTAAAAGTGGACTAGGGGACTACGAGCAGTACTTC. Protein sequence: CAWSKSGLGDYEQYF.

The CDR3 protein is CASSEGTGFNSPLHF. The CDR3 bases are TGTGCCAGCAGTGAAGGTACAGGGTTCAATTCACCCCTCCACTTT. The chain joins TRBV2 to TRBJ1-6; a weak D match, TRBD1 (6 bases). V lost 1 base, J lost 7 bases, and 11 bases lay in between. Germline V gene data show CDR1 as SNHLY and CDR2 as FYNNEI. The length of the CDR3 is 15 residues.

This clone came up a few times. The CDR3 sequence: CASSHSRLAGWSTGELFF. The CDR3 bases are TGTGCCAGCAGCCACTCTCGGCTAGCGGGATGGAGCACCGGGGAGCTGTTTTTT. The V call is TRBV4-2, the J call TRBJ2-2, with 9 bases identical to TRBD2. CDR1 and CDR2 from the germline V gene are LGHNA and YNFKEQ. This CDR3 region has 18 residues. After removal of 3 bases from V and 4 bases from J, the junction contained 12 bases not matched to a gene.

Turning to this clone: The same CDR3 is also encoded by other DNA sequences in this sample. This chain joins TRBV5-1 and TRBJ2-1; D remains ambiguous. Trimming took 1 base from V and 1 from J, leaving 6 bases between them. The CDR3 totals 14 residues. The germline gives CDR1 SGHRS, CDR2 YFSETQ. The CDR3 sequence: CASSLYSSYNEQFF. In nucleotides, the CDR3 is TGCGCCAGCAGCTTGTACTCTTCCTACAATGAGCAGTTCTTC. Full variable domain (outside the CDR3, taken from reference TRBV5-1 and TRBJ2-1): KAGVTQTPRYLIKTRGQQVTLSCSPISGHRSVSWYQQTPGQGLQFLFEYFSETQRNKGNFPGRFSGRQFSNSRSEMNVSTLELGDSALYLCASSLYSSYNEQFFGPGTRLTVL.